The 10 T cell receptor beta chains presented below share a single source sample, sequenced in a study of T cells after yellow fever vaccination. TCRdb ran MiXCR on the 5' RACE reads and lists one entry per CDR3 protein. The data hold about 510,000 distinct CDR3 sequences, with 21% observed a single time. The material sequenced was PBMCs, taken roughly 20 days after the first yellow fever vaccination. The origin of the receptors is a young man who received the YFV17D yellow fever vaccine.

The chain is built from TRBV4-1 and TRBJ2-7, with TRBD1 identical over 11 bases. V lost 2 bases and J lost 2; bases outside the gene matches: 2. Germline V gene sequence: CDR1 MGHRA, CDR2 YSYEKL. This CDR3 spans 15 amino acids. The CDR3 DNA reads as TGCGCCAGCAGCCAATGGACAGGGGGCCCCTACGAGCAGTACGTC. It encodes CASSQWTGGPYEQYV.

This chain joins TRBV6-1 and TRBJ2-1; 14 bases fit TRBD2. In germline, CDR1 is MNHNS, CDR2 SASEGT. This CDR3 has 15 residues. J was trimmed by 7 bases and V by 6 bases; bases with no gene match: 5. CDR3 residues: CASSKGLAGGNEQFF. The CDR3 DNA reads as TGTGCCAGCAGCAAAGGACTAGCGGGGGGTAATGAGCAGTTCTTC.

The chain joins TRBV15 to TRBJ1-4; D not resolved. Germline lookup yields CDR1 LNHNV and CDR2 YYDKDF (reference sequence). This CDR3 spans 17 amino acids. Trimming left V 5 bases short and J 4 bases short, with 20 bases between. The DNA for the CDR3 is TGTGCCACCAGCCCCCCTGGGTTGGCCGAAATTAATGAAAAACTGTTTTTT. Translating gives CATSPPGLAEINEKLFF.

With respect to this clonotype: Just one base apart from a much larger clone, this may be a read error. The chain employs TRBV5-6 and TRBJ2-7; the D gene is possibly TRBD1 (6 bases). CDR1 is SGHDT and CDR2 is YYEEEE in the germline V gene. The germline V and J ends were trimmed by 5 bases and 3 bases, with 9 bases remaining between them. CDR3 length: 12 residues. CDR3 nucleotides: TGTGCCAGCAGTCGGGACAACTACGAGCAGTACGTC. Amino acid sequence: CASSRDNYEQYV.

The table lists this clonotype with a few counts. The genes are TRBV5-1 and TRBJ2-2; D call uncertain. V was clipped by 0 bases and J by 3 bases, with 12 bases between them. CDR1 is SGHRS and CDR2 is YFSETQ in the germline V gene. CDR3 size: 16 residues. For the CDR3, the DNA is TGCGCCAGCAGCTTGGGTTCCGGGCCCTACACCGGGGAGCTGTTTTTT. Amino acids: CASSLGSGPYTGELFF.

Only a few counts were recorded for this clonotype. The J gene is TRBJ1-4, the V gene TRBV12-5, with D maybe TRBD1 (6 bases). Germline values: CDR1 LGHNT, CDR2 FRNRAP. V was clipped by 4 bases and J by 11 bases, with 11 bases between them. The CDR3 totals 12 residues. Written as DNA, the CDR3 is TGTGCTAGTGGTTGGCCAACAGGGAAACTGTTTTTT. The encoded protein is CASGWPTGKLFF.

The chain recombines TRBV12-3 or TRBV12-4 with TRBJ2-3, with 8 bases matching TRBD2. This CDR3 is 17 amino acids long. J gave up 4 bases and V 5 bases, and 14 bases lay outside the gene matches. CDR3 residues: CASSPSRGGRGADTQYF. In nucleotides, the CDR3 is TGTGCCAGCAGTCCCAGTCGGGGGGGCCGGGGAGCAGATACGCAGTATTTT.

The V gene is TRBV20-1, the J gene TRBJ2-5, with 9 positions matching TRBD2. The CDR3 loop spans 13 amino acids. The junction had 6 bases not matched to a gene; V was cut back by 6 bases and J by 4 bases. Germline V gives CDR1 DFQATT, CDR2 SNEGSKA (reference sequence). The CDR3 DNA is TGCAGTGCGGAAGGGACTAGCTCAGAGACCCAGTACTTC. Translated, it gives CSAEGTSSETQYF.

The CDR3 loop is CASSTDRGYGYTF. The DNA for the CDR3 is TGTGCCAGCAGTACTGACAGGGGCTATGGCTACACCTTC. This chain connects TRBV27 to TRBJ1-2; TRBD1 agrees at 8 bases. The CDR3 spans 13 residues. CDR1 and CDR2 (germline): MNHEY, SMNVEV (reference sequence). V dropped 5 bases and J dropped 4; count of bases not matched to a gene: 3.

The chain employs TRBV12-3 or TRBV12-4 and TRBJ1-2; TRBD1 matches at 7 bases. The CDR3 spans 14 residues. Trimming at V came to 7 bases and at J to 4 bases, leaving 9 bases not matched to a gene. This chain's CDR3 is CASTPRAGGYGYTF. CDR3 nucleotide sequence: TGTGCCAGCACCCCCCGGGCAGGGGGCTATGGCTACACCTTC.